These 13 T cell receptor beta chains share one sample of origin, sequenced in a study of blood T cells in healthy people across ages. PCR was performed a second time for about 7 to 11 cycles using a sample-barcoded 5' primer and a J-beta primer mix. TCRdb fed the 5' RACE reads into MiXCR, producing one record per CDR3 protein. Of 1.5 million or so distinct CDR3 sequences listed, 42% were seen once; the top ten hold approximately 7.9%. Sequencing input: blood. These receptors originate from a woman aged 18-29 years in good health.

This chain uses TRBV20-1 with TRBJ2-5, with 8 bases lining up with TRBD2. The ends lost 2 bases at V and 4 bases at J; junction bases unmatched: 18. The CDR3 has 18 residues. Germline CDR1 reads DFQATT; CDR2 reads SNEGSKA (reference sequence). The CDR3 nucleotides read TGCAGTGCTAGAACCACACAGCCGGCACTAGCGGTACCAGAGACCCAGTACTTC. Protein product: CSARTTQPALAVPETQYF.

The CDR3 DNA sequence: TGTGCCAGCAGTTTGATCGGGGAACGAGGCTACACCTTC. Residues: CASSLIGERGYTF. This rearrangement joins TRBV12-3 or TRBV12-4 to TRBJ1-2; D unresolved. The CDR3 runs to 13 residues. The V end was cut by 3 bases, the J end by 8 bases, with 13 bases between.

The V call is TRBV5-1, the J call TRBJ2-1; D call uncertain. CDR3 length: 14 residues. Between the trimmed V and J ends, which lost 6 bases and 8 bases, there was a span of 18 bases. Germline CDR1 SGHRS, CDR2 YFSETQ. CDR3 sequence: CASTPYVGYHEQFF. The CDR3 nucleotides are TGCGCCAGCACCCCGTACGTGGGGTATCATGAGCAGTTCTTC.

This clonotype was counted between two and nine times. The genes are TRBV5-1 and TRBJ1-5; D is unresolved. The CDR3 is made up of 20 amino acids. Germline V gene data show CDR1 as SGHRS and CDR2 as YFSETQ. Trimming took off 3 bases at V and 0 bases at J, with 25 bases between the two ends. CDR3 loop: CASSSARPKELIYSNQPQHF. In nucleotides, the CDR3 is TGCGCCAGCAGCTCAGCACGTCCTAAAGAATTAATTTATAGCAATCAGCCCCAGCATTTT.

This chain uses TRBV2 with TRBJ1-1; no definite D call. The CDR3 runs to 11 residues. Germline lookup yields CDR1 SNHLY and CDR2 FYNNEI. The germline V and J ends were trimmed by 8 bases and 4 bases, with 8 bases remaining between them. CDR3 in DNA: TGTGCCAGCCTGACTTTCACTGAAGCTTTCTTT. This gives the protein CASLTFTEAFF.

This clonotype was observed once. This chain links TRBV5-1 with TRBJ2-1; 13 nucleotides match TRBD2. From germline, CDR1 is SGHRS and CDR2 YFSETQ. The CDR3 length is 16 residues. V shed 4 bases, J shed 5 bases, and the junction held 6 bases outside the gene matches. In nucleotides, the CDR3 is TGCGCCAGCAGCCGAGATGGGACTAGCGGGGACAATGAGCAGTTCTTC. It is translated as CASSRDGTSGDNEQFF.

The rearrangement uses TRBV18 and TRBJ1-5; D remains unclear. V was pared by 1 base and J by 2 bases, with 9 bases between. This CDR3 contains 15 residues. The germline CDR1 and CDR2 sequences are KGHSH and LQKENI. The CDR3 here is CASSPREAGNQPQHF. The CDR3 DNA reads TGTGCCAGCTCACCACGGGAGGCTGGCAATCAGCCCCAGCATTTT.

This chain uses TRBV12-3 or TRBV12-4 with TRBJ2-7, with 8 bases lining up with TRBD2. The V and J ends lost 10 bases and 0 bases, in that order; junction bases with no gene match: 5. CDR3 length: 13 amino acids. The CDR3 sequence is CATQRGSSYEQYF. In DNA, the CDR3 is TGTGCCACCCAGCGGGGGAGCTCCTACGAGCAGTACTTC.

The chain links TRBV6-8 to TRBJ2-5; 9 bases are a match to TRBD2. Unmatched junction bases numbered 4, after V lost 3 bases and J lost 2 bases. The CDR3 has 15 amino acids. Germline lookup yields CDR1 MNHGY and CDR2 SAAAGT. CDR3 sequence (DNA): TGTGCCAGCAGTTATCTCCTAGCGGGGCAAGAGACCCAGTACTTC. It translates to CASSYLLAGQETQYF.

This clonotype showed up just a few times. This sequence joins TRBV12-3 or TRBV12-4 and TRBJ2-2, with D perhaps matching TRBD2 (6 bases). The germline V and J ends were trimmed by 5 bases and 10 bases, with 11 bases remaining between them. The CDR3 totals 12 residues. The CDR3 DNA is TGTGCCAGCAGTCGGGGGTACTTGGAGCTGTTTTTT. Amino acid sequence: CASSRGYLELFF.

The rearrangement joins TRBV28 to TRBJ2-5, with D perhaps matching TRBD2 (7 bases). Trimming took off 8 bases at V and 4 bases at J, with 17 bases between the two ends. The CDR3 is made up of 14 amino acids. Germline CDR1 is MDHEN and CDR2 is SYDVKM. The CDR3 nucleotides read TGTGCCAGCTTTACCCAGGGAGGGGGAGAGACCCAGTACTTC. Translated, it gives CASFTQGGGETQYF.

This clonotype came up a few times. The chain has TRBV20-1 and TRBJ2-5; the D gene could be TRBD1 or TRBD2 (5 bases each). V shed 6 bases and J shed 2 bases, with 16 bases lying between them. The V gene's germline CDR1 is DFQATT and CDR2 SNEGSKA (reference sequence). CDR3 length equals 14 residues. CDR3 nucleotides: TGCAGTGCAGAGGGCCACAGGAAACAAGAGACCCAGTACTTC. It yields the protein CSAEGHRKQETQYF.

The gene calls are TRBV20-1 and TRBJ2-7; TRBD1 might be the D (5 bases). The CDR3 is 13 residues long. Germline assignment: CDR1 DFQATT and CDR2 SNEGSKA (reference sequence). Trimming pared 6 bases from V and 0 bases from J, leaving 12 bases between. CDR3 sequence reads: CSAGDSRSYEQYF. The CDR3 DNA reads TGCAGTGCGGGTGACAGCCGCTCCTACGAGCAGTACTTC.